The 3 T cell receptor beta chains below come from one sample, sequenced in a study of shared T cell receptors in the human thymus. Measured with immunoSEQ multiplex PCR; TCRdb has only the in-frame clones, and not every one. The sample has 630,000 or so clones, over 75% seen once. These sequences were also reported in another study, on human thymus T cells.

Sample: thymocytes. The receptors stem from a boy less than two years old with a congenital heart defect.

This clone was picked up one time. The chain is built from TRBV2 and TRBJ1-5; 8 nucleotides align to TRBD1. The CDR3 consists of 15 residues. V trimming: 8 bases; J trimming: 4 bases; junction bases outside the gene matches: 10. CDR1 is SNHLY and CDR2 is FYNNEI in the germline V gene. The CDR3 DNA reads TGTGCCAGCGGACCCGGGGACAGGCGAAATCAGCCCCAGCATTTT. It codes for CASGPGDRRNQPQHF.

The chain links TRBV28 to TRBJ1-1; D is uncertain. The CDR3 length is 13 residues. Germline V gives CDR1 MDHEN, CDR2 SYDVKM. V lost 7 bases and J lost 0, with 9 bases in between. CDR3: CASNEGMNTEAFF. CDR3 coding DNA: TGTGCCAGCAACGAGGGCATGAACACTGAAGCTTTCTTT. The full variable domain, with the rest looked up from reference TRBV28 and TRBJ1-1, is DVKVTQSSRYLVKRTGEKVFLECVQDMDHENMFWYRQDPGLGLRLIYFSYDVKMKEKGDIPEGYSVSREKKERFSLILESASTNQTSMYLCASNEGMNTEAFFGQGTRLTVV.

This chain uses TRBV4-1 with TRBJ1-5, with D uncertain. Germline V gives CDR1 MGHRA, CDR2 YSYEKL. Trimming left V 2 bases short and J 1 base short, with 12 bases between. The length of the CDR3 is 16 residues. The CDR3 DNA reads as TGCGCCAGCAGCCAAAGGTGGGCAGTAAGCAATCAGCCCCAGCATTTT. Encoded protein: CASSQRWAVSNQPQHF.